This T cell receptor beta chain appears in the sequencing data of a study of T cells in Graves' hyperthyroidism and ophthalmopathy. The sample holds many counts of this clonotype. From RNA transcripts, TCR beta CDR3 regions were amplified. A set of HTBI primers served as the primers for a first-round RT-PCR of the TCR CDR3. In TCRdb, the multiplex PCR reads were re-called with MiXCR into one record per CDR3 protein. The repertoire holds around 340,000 distinct CDR3 sequences, around a fifth seen once, with roughly 52% in the top ten. This CDR3 is built from 14 residues. CDR1 LGHDT and CDR2 YNNKEL come from the germline V gene (reference sequence). The V end was cut by 1 base, the J end by 2 bases, with 8 bases between.

Sequenced input: blood. V is TRBV3-1 and J is TRBJ2-5; TRBD1 is a possible D gene (6 bases). The TCR sequence derives from a woman aged 50 to 65 with Graves' hyperthyroidism. The CDR3 loop is CASSQATGQETQYF. In DNA, the CDR3 is TGTGCCAGCAGCCAAGCAACAGGGCAAGAGACCCAGTACTTC.